The rows below give T cell receptor beta chains drawn from one sample of a study of blood T cell repertoires in COVID-19. Method: immunoSEQ multiplex PCR; TCRdb's copy keeps in-frame clones and lacks some. The sample lists about 81,000 clones, approximately 88% occurring once. The source material was peripheral blood. Source of these receptors: a man aged 70 or older with acute or convalescent COVID-19. The CDR3 runs from the conserved cysteine through the conserved F or W. A D gene is named only where the DNA matches it firmly. Size values are once, few and many counts, or a class for expanded clones, and some rows have none.

d_gene	abundance	v_gene	j_gene	CDR3nt	CDR3aa
.	once	TRBV7-2	TRBJ1-5	TGTGCCAGCAGCAACCGGGGGGAGAGCAATCAGCCCCAGCATTTT	CASSNRGESNQPQHF
TRBD1	once	TRBV5-1	TRBJ2-5	TGCGCCAGCAGTTCGGGACAGGGGACGTACCAAGAGACCCAGTACTTC	CASSSGQGTYQETQYF
TRBD1	few	TRBV28	TRBJ1-3	TGTGCCAGCAGTTTACTACCGGGACAGGGAGCCTCTGGAAACACCATATATTTT	CASSLLPGQGASGNTIYF
.	.	TRBV7-2	TRBJ2-7	TGTGCCAGCAGCTTAGCCCCCAGTACCTACGAGCAGTACTTC	CASSLAPSTYEQYF
TRBD2	.	TRBV4-3	TRBJ2-3	TGCGCCAGCAGCCAAGGAGGACTAGCGGGAGTACCAGATACGCAGTATTTT	CASSQGGLAGVPDTQYF
.	.	TRBV30	TRBJ1-4	TGTGCTACAGGAGAACTTGAAAAACTGTTTTTT	CATGELEKLFF
TRBD1	.	TRBV6-5	TRBJ1-5	TGTGCCAGCAGTCCGCAGGGACAGGGACAATCAGCCCAGCATTTT	CASSPQGQGQSAQHF
.	.	TRBV27	TRBJ2-6	TGTGCCACGCAGGGATTTGGGGCCAACGTCCTGACTTTC	CATQGFGANVLTF
TRBD1	.	TRBV9	TRBJ1-2	TGTGCCAGCAGCGTAGCAAACAGGGGGTACTATGGCTACACCTTC	CASSVANRGYYGYTF
.	.	TRBV7-9	TRBJ2-3	TGTGCCAGCAGCCCAGGGGCCCCGGGGGATACGCAGTATTTT	CASSPGAPGDTQYF
.	.	TRBV29-1	TRBJ1-2	TGCAGCGTTGGTACCAGTCTGGCTAACTATGGCTACACCTTC	CSVGTSLANYGYTF
.	.	TRBV11-2	TRBJ2-3	TGTGCCAGCAGCTTAGAGTCCCTTCCCACAGATACGCAGTATTTT	CASSLESLPTDTQYF
.	.	TRBV28	TRBJ1-4	TGTGCCAGCAGTATCCTCGGGGCAACTAATGAAAAACTGTTTTTT	CASSILGATNEKLFF
TRBD1	.	TRBV18	TRBJ2-7	TGTGCCAGCTCACCAATCGGGACAGGGGCCTACGAGCAGTACTTC	CASSPIGTGAYEQYF
.	.	TRBV3-1/TRBV3-2	TRBJ1-3	TGTGCCAGCAGCCTCCTGACAAGCACCTCTGGAAACACCATATATTTT	CASSLLTSTSGNTIYF
.	few	TRBV6-5	TRBJ1-5	TGTGCCAGCAGTTACACGGTGAATCAGCCCCAGCATTTT	CASSYTVNQPQHF
.	.	TRBV27	TRBJ1-5	TGTGCCAGCAGTTTTCGTCCGCAGGGGAATCAGCCCCAGCATTTT	CASSFRPQGNQPQHF
.	.	TRBV9	TRBJ2-1	TGTGCCAGCAGCGTAGTCGGACATGAGAATGAGCAGTTCTTC	CASSVVGHENEQFF
.	few	TRBV16	TRBJ1-5	TGTGCCAGCAGCCATAGCGGCTATCAGCCCCAGCATTTT	CASSHSGYQPQHF
TRBD1	.	TRBV28	TRBJ1-2	TGTGCCAGCAGTTTCAACAACAGGGGGAGAGGTGGCTACACCTTC	CASSFNNRGRGGYTF
TRBD1	once	TRBV15	TRBJ2-7	TGTGCCACCAGCAGACCCGGGACAGGGGGCTACGAGCAGTACTTC	CATSRPGTGGYEQYF
.	.	TRBV2	TRBJ1-1	TGTGCCAGCAGGTTAGGACTGGGCACTGAAGCTTTCTTT	CASRLGLGTEAFF
.	.	TRBV5-1	TRBJ2-5	TGCGCCAGCAGCTTGGCAGGGGCGCAAGAGACCCAGTACTTC	CASSLAGAQETQYF
.	.	TRBV18	TRBJ2-6	TGTGCCAGCTCACCCCGTGAACAGGGCTTGTTTGGGGCCAACGTCCTGACTTTC	CASSPREQGLFGANVLTF
TRBD2	.	TRBV5-1	TRBJ2-3	TGCGCCAGCAGCTTGTTTCTAGCGGGAGCCAACATTCCAGGAGATACGCAGTATTTT	CASSLFLAGANIPGDTQYF
.	.	TRBV7-2	TRBJ2-4	TGTGCCAGCAGCTTAGTTCGGGGAGTAGCCAAAAACATTCAGTACTTC	CASSLVRGVAKNIQYF
.	.	TRBV5-1	TRBJ2-3	TGCGCCAGCAGCTTGGCGTTGGGGCGACCGGGGGAGGATACGCAGTATTTT	CASSLALGRPGEDTQYF
.	.	TRBV5-1	TRBJ1-3	TGCGCCAGCAGCTTTCAGGGGACTGGAAACACCATATATTTT	CASSFQGTGNTIYF
TRBD2	.	TRBV27	TRBJ2-5	TGTGCCAGCAGTTTGATAGCGGGGGGGTGGGAGACCCAGTACTTC	CASSLIAGGWETQYF
.	.	TRBV7-2	TRBJ2-3	TGTGCCAGCAGCTTCGGAAGGGGTGGCACAGATACGCAGTATTTT	CASSFGRGGTDTQYF
TRBD1	.	TRBV2	TRBJ2-7	TGTGCCACCCGCGGGAGTACCGGGACAGGGGCCTACGAGCAGTACTTC	CATRGSTGTGAYEQYF
.	.	TRBV27	TRBJ1-3	TGTGCCAGCAGTTTAACCCAGGGGTTTTTACCCATATATTTT	CASSLTQGFLPIYF
.	once	TRBV6-2/TRBV6-3	TRBJ1-5	TGTGCCAGCAGTTACGGCAGGGCCTGGCAGCCCCAGCATTTT	CASSYGRAWQPQHF
.	.	TRBV5-6	TRBJ1-5	TGTGCCAGCAGGCGGGGACGCGACCCCGGAGGGAGCAATCAGCCCCAGCATTTT	CASRRGRDPGGSNQPQHF
.	.	TRBV30	TRBJ1-5	TGTGCCCGCTGGACACGTAGCAATCAGCCCCAGCATTTT	CARWTRSNQPQHF
.	once	TRBV5-6	TRBJ2-3	TGTGCCAGCAGTCAGTCAGATACGCAGTATTTT	CASSQSDTQYF
.	.	TRBV4-1	TRBJ1-1	TGCGCCAGCAGCCAAGATGAGTTTGAAGCTTTCTTT	CASSQDEFEAFF
.	.	TRBV5-1	TRBJ1-5	TGCGCCAGCAGCCCGGAGGATGGGGGGCAGCCCCAGCATTTT	CASSPEDGGQPQHF
TRBD1	.	TRBV7-9	TRBJ2-3	TGTGCCAGCAGCTTAGACAGGGGGGCAGATACGCAGTATTTT	CASSLDRGADTQYF
TRBD1	.	TRBV18	TRBJ1-1	TGTGCCAGCTCACCAAATATTCGTAGTAGGGACAGGGGGCAAGGGGGCACTGAAGCTTTCTTT	CASSPNIRSRDRGQGGTEAFF
.	.	TRBV10-2	TRBJ2-7	TGCGCCAGCAGTGAGTCGGGCACGACAGGCCAGCAGTACTTC	CASSESGTTGQQYF
.	few	TRBV5-8	TRBJ2-7	TGTGCCAGCAGCTTGGCCCCGGCAGGGCAGTACTTC	CASSLAPAGQYF
TRBD2	.	TRBV5-1	TRBJ2-3	TGCGCCAGCAGCATACTGGGGGAGGGACCAGATACGCAGTATTTT	CASSILGEGPDTQYF
.	.	TRBV7-2	TRBJ1-2	TGTGCCAGCAGCTCTGAGACAGGATACTATGGCTACACCTTC	CASSSETGYYGYTF
TRBD2	.	TRBV19	TRBJ2-1	TGTGCCAGTAGATCCAGCGGGAGGATCTCCTACAATGAGCAGTTCTTC	CASRSSGRISYNEQFF
.	few	TRBV30	TRBJ1-5	TGTGCCTGGCAAGCGGGACACAAGGATCAGCCCCAGCATTTT	CAWQAGHKDQPQHF
TRBD1	.	TRBV28	TRBJ1-5	TGTGCCAGCAGTATAGGGGGACAGGGACGCAATCAGCCCCAGCATTTT	CASSIGGQGRNQPQHF
.	.	TRBV5-8	TRBJ2-4	TGTGCCAGCAGCCCCGGACAGTCCAAAAACATTCAGTACTTC	CASSPGQSKNIQYF
.	.	TRBV24-1	TRBJ2-3	TGTGCCACCAGTGACGCGCTGCGATCCCCACTAGATACGCAGTATTTT	CATSDALRSPLDTQYF
TRBD2	.	TRBV2	TRBJ2-2	TGTGCCAGCAGTCGAGCTAGCGGGGGGGCGGCCGGGGAGCTGTTTTTT	CASSRASGGAAGELFF
TRBD1	.	TRBV10-1	TRBJ2-7	TGCGCCAGCAGTGAGGCCGGGACAGGGACGGGCGAGCAGTACTTC	CASSEAGTGTGEQYF
.	.	TRBV30	TRBJ1-4	TGTGCCTGGAGTCCCCGGACATACGAAAAACTGTTTTTT	CAWSPRTYEKLFF
.	.	TRBV28	TRBJ2-2	TGTGCCAGCAGTTTAGCGGGATCCGGGGAGCTGTTTTTT	CASSLAGSGELFF
TRBD2	.	TRBV2	TRBJ2-2	TGTGCCAGCCGGATCGGGGGGAGGGTCGGTACCGGGGAGCTGTTTTTT	CASRIGGRVGTGELFF
.	.	TRBV14	TRBJ2-2	TGTGCCAGCAGCCCGAGGACACGGGCGCAGGACACCGGGGAGCTGTTTTTT	CASSPRTRAQDTGELFF
TRBD1	few	TRBV6-5	TRBJ2-7	TGTGCCAGCAGTACGAGACAGGGCCGCGAGCAGTACTTC	CASSTRQGREQYF